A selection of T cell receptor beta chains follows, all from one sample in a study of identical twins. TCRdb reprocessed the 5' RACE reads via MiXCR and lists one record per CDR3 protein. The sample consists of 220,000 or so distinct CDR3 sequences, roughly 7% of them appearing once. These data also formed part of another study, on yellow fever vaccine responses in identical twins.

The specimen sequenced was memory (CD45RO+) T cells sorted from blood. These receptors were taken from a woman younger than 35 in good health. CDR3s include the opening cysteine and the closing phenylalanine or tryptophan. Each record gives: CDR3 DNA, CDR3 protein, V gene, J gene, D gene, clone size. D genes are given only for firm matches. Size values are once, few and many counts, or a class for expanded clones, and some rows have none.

CDR3 DNA: TGTGCCAGCAGTCCCCAGTACGGAAACACCATATATTTT
CDR3 protein: CASSPQYGNTIYF
V gene: TRBV12-3/TRBV12-4
J gene: TRBJ1-3
D gene: .
clone size: .

CDR3 DNA: TGTGCCAGCATTAGGTCCGTCGGGGGGGCCAACGTCCTGACTTTC
CDR3 protein: CASIRSVGGANVLTF
V gene: TRBV12-3/TRBV12-4
J gene: TRBJ2-6
D gene: .
clone size: .

CDR3 DNA: TGTGCCAGCAGTCCGGGGACTGGTCGTCAGTTCTTC
CDR3 protein: CASSPGTGRQFF
V gene: TRBV12-3/TRBV12-4
J gene: TRBJ2-1
D gene: .
clone size: many

CDR3 DNA: TGCGCCAGCAGCTGGGAGACAGGGGGCGATTTTCCTGAAGCTTTCTTT
CDR3 protein: CASSWETGGDFPEAFF
V gene: TRBV5-1
J gene: TRBJ1-1
D gene: TRBD1
clone size: .

CDR3 DNA: TGTGCCAGCAGCCTAGCGGCCGTCTACAATGAGCAGTTCTTC
CDR3 protein: CASSLAAVYNEQFF
V gene: TRBV6-1
J gene: TRBJ2-1
D gene: TRBD2
clone size: many

CDR3 DNA: TGCAGTGCTCAGGGGGTGACAGGTCAAGAGACCCAGTACTTC
CDR3 protein: CSAQGVTGQETQYF
V gene: TRBV20-1
J gene: TRBJ2-5
D gene: TRBD1
clone size: few

CDR3 DNA: TGTGCCACCAGTTCTCTGACGCGGGACTACAATGAGCAGTTCTTC
CDR3 protein: CATSSLTRDYNEQFF
V gene: TRBV24-1
J gene: TRBJ2-1
D gene: .
clone size: many

CDR3 DNA: TGTGCCAGCAGCCAGACAGGGGGTGACTATGGCTACACCTTC
CDR3 protein: CASSQTGGDYGYTF
V gene: TRBV7-2
J gene: TRBJ1-2
D gene: TRBD1
clone size: few

CDR3 DNA: TGCGCCAGCAGCCAAGATTTGGTAGCCGGGGAGCTGTTTTTT
CDR3 protein: CASSQDLVAGELFF
V gene: TRBV4-1
J gene: TRBJ2-2
D gene: .
clone size: .

CDR3 DNA: TGTGCCAGCAGTTTTATGTCAGGGTACCGTCCCGGGGAGCTGTTTTTT
CDR3 protein: CASSFMSGYRPGELFF
V gene: TRBV27
J gene: TRBJ2-2
D gene: .
clone size: .

CDR3 DNA: TGCAGCGTTGCTAGGGCGGAGACCCAGTACTTC
CDR3 protein: CSVARAETQYF
V gene: TRBV29-1
J gene: TRBJ2-5
D gene: .
clone size: many

CDR3 DNA: TGTGCCAGCAGCCAACGGCTAGCGGGGGTGGCCTACAATGAGCAGTTCTTC
CDR3 protein: CASSQRLAGVAYNEQFF
V gene: TRBV3-1
J gene: TRBJ2-1
D gene: TRBD2
clone size: few

CDR3 DNA: TGTGCCAGCAGCTCAAACGGACTAGCCTCCTACAATGAGCAGTTCTTC
CDR3 protein: CASSSNGLASYNEQFF
V gene: TRBV7-2
J gene: TRBJ2-1
D gene: TRBD2
clone size: few

CDR3 DNA: TGTGCCAGCAGTTCTAGCGGAGCCAAAAACATTCAGTACTTC
CDR3 protein: CASSSSGAKNIQYF
V gene: TRBV2
J gene: TRBJ2-4
D gene: TRBD2
clone size: few

CDR3 DNA: TGTGCCAGCAGTTGGGTCGGGGAGCAGTTCTTC
CDR3 protein: CASSWVGEQFF
V gene: TRBV6-5
J gene: TRBJ2-1
D gene: .
clone size: many

CDR3 DNA: TGTGCCAGCAGCCTGGGACAGGGGGCGTGGGATACGCAGTATTTT
CDR3 protein: CASSLGQGAWDTQYF
V gene: TRBV11-2
J gene: TRBJ2-3
D gene: TRBD1
clone size: many

CDR3 DNA: TGTGCCAGCAGCTCATCTTTTGTTAATGAGCAGTTCTTC
CDR3 protein: CASSSSFVNEQFF
V gene: TRBV7-8
J gene: TRBJ2-1
D gene: .
clone size: many

CDR3 DNA: TGTGCCAGCAGCTCGCCTACAGGGGGCGCGCCGTACACCGGGGAGCTGTTTTTT
CDR3 protein: CASSSPTGGAPYTGELFF
V gene: TRBV5-5
J gene: TRBJ2-2
D gene: TRBD1
clone size: few

CDR3 DNA: TGCGCCAGCAGCCAAGAAGAATCAGGAACCAAAAACATTCAGTACTTC
CDR3 protein: CASSQEESGTKNIQYF
V gene: TRBV4-1
J gene: TRBJ2-4
D gene: .
clone size: few

CDR3 DNA: TGTGCCAGCAGCCAAGCCGGACTAGGGGGCTACAATGAGCAGTTCTTC
CDR3 protein: CASSQAGLGGYNEQFF
V gene: TRBV3-1
J gene: TRBJ2-1
D gene: .
clone size: .

CDR3 DNA: TGCAGTGCCACGGCGACTAGTGAGCAGTTCTTC
CDR3 protein: CSATATSEQFF
V gene: TRBV20-1
J gene: TRBJ2-1
D gene: .
clone size: few

CDR3 DNA: TGTGCCAGCAGCTTAGTGGGCAGTACCTACGAGCAGTACTTC
CDR3 protein: CASSLVGSTYEQYF
V gene: TRBV7-2
J gene: TRBJ2-7
D gene: .
clone size: many

CDR3 DNA: TGTGCCAGCAGTTCCCGGGACTCCTGGTACCAAGAGACCCAGTACTTC
CDR3 protein: CASSSRDSWYQETQYF
V gene: TRBV11-3
J gene: TRBJ2-5
D gene: .
clone size: .

CDR3 DNA: TGTGCCAGCAGGACTAGCGGGAGGGACACAGATACGCAGTATTTT
CDR3 protein: CASRTSGRDTDTQYF
V gene: TRBV2
J gene: TRBJ2-3
D gene: TRBD2
clone size: .

CDR3 DNA: TGTGCCAGCAGCCTGGACACTGCCTACGAGCAGTACTTC
CDR3 protein: CASSLDTAYEQYF
V gene: TRBV9
J gene: TRBJ2-7
D gene: .
clone size: many

CDR3 DNA: TGTGCCAGCAGCCAAGGGACAAATGGGTTCTTC
CDR3 protein: CASSQGTNGFF
V gene: TRBV6-2/TRBV6-3
J gene: TRBJ2-1
D gene: .
clone size: .

CDR3 DNA: TGTGCCAGCAGCTGGGGGGGGCTAGCGGCCGCCGATACGCAGTATTTT
CDR3 protein: CASSWGGLAAADTQYF
V gene: TRBV11-3
J gene: TRBJ2-3
D gene: .
clone size: few

CDR3 DNA: TGCGCCAGCAGCTTGACTGCGGGGGGGCATAATGAGCAGTTCTTC
CDR3 protein: CASSLTAGGHNEQFF
V gene: TRBV5-1
J gene: TRBJ2-1
D gene: TRBD2
clone size: many

CDR3 DNA: TGTGCCAGCAGTGATGTGGACCCCGGAAACATTCAGTACTTC
CDR3 protein: CASSDVDPGNIQYF
V gene: TRBV2
J gene: TRBJ2-4
D gene: .
clone size: many

CDR3 DNA: TGCGCCAGCAGCTTGGAAGGGTTGGGGCAGTACTTC
CDR3 protein: CASSLEGLGQYF
V gene: TRBV5-1
J gene: TRBJ2-7
D gene: .
clone size: many

CDR3 DNA: TGCAGTGCAAGGTCGCGGGGAGATACGCAGTATTTT
CDR3 protein: CSARSRGDTQYF
V gene: TRBV20-1
J gene: TRBJ2-3
D gene: .
clone size: many

CDR3 DNA: TGCAGTGCTAGGAAGGGTACGATAGCCAAAAACATTCACTACTTC
CDR3 protein: CSARKGTIAKNIHYF
V gene: TRBV20-1
J gene: TRBJ2-4
D gene: .
clone size: .

CDR3 DNA: TGTGCCAGCAGCGAGGCCGGGAGGTTGGGGAATGAGCAGTTCTTC
CDR3 protein: CASSEAGRLGNEQFF
V gene: TRBV9
J gene: TRBJ2-1
D gene: TRBD2
clone size: few

CDR3 DNA: TGTGCCAGCAGGCCGCTCGGATACACTGAAGCTTTCTTT
CDR3 protein: CASRPLGYTEAFF
V gene: TRBV12-3/TRBV12-4
J gene: TRBJ1-1
D gene: .
clone size: many

CDR3 DNA: TGCGCCAGCAGCCAAACGGCGCGAGGACTACCTGACAATGAGCAGTTCTTC
CDR3 protein: CASSQTARGLPDNEQFF
V gene: TRBV4-1
J gene: TRBJ2-1
D gene: .
clone size: few

CDR3 DNA: TGTGCCAGCAGTTACACCCCAACAAGGGTCCGGGGAGAGCAGTACTTC
CDR3 protein: CASSYTPTRVRGEQYF
V gene: TRBV6-5
J gene: TRBJ2-7
D gene: .
clone size: few

CDR3 DNA: TGTGCCAGCAGCGTGGGCACTAGCGGGAGGAAAACCGGGGAGCTGTTTTTT
CDR3 protein: CASSVGTSGRKTGELFF
V gene: TRBV7-3
J gene: TRBJ2-2
D gene: TRBD2
clone size: few

CDR3 DNA: TGTGCCAGCAGTCAAAGGGGGAGCTGGTCGCGGGCCAATGAGCAGTTCTTC
CDR3 protein: CASSQRGSWSRANEQFF
V gene: TRBV2
J gene: TRBJ2-1
D gene: .
clone size: few

CDR3 DNA: TGTGCCAGCAGCTTAAGGGTTGTCGGGGAGCTGTTTTTT
CDR3 protein: CASSLRVVGELFF
V gene: TRBV7-2
J gene: TRBJ2-2
D gene: .
clone size: few

CDR3 DNA: TGCGCCAGCAGCTACCCCGGGACTAGCGGATTCGATGAGCAGTTCTTC
CDR3 protein: CASSYPGTSGFDEQFF
V gene: TRBV5-1
J gene: TRBJ2-1
D gene: TRBD2
clone size: .

CDR3 DNA: TGTGCCAGCAGTTTACAGGGGGGTCAGCCCCAGCATTTT
CDR3 protein: CASSLQGGQPQHF
V gene: TRBV7-9
J gene: TRBJ1-5
D gene: TRBD1
clone size: many

CDR3 DNA: TGTGCCAGCAGCCAAGGAGCGGGGGTCTTTGGCAAAAACATTCAGTACTTC
CDR3 protein: CASSQGAGVFGKNIQYF
V gene: TRBV14
J gene: TRBJ2-4
D gene: TRBD2
clone size: few

CDR3 DNA: TGTGCCAGCAGTGTGGGGACAGGGGGCACCGGGGAGCTGTTTTTT
CDR3 protein: CASSVGTGGTGELFF
V gene: TRBV2
J gene: TRBJ2-2
D gene: TRBD1
clone size: .

CDR3 DNA: TGTGCCACCAGCAGAGAGATCCGGGGGAACCAAGAGACCCAGTACTTC
CDR3 protein: CATSREIRGNQETQYF
V gene: TRBV15
J gene: TRBJ2-5
D gene: .
clone size: .

CDR3 DNA: TGTGCCAGCAGCTTAGGAGCGGGTCTAGATACGCAGTATTTT
CDR3 protein: CASSLGAGLDTQYF
V gene: TRBV7-9
J gene: TRBJ2-3
D gene: .
clone size: few

CDR3 DNA: TGTGCCAGTTCCCCGCGCGGGTACGGCAATGAGCAGTTCTTC
CDR3 protein: CASSPRGYGNEQFF
V gene: TRBV12-3/TRBV12-4
J gene: TRBJ2-1
D gene: .
clone size: many

CDR3 DNA: TGTGCCAGCAGCCAAGATTTGGTAGCGGGAGGGTACGAGCAGTACTTC
CDR3 protein: CASSQDLVAGGYEQYF
V gene: TRBV3-1
J gene: TRBJ2-7
D gene: TRBD2
clone size: few

CDR3 DNA: TGTGCCAGCAGCTACTTCGGAACGGGACCAACAGATACGCAGTATTTT
CDR3 protein: CASSYFGTGPTDTQYF
V gene: TRBV12-3/TRBV12-4
J gene: TRBJ2-3
D gene: .
clone size: .

CDR3 DNA: TGTGCCAGCAGTTACTCCGCGGACCTAACGGGCATTCAGTACTTC
CDR3 protein: CASSYSADLTGIQYF
V gene: TRBV6-5
J gene: TRBJ2-4
D gene: .
clone size: few

CDR3 DNA: TGTGCCAGCAGTGTCTGGGCAGATACGCAGTATTTT
CDR3 protein: CASSVWADTQYF
V gene: TRBV2
J gene: TRBJ2-3
D gene: .
clone size: .

CDR3 DNA: TGCGCCAGCAGCCAAGACTCGACTAGCGGTCTATACGAGCAGTACTTC
CDR3 protein: CASSQDSTSGLYEQYF
V gene: TRBV4-1
J gene: TRBJ2-7
D gene: TRBD2
clone size: many

CDR3 DNA: TGTGCCAGCAGTTACGGACAGCTCTATGGCTACACCTTC
CDR3 protein: CASSYGQLYGYTF
V gene: TRBV28
J gene: TRBJ1-2
D gene: .
clone size: many

CDR3 DNA: TGCAGTGCTAGAGAGGCCAGGGGATCGTCTGGGGCCAACGTCCTGACTTTC
CDR3 protein: CSAREARGSSGANVLTF
V gene: TRBV20-1
J gene: TRBJ2-6
D gene: .
clone size: .

CDR3 DNA: TGTGCCAGCAGCATTGGACAGGGACGCGAAAAACTGTTTTTT
CDR3 protein: CASSIGQGREKLFF
V gene: TRBV5-5
J gene: TRBJ1-4
D gene: TRBD1
clone size: few

CDR3 DNA: TGCGCCAGCAGCTTGGCCGGATCAGCTAATGAAAAACTGTTTTTT
CDR3 protein: CASSLAGSANEKLFF
V gene: TRBV5-1
J gene: TRBJ1-4
D gene: .
clone size: few

CDR3 DNA: TGTGCCACCAGTGATTTTGGTGAGACCCAGTACTTC
CDR3 protein: CATSDFGETQYF
V gene: TRBV24-1
J gene: TRBJ2-5
D gene: .
clone size: few

CDR3 DNA: TGCGCCAGCAGCTTGTGGGGGTCGTACCAAGAGACCCAGTACTTC
CDR3 protein: CASSLWGSYQETQYF
V gene: TRBV5-1
J gene: TRBJ2-5
D gene: .
clone size: .